This TCR beta chain was recovered during a study of CD8 T cells in Susac syndrome. Notes on the study in general: That the number of individuals in its TCR sequencing and HLA analysis was relatively small was acknowledged by the study.

This clonotype was counted a single time. No antigen is known for it. RNA totalling roughly 0.45 to 1 ug underwent reverse transcription with random hexamers. Amplification of TCR beta CDR3 used immunoSEQ multiplex PCR across 54 Vbeta and 13 Jbeta. Using its own MiXCR run on the immunoSEQ multiplex PCR reads, TCRdb lists one record per CDR3 protein. The repertoire holds hundreds of thousands of distinct CDR3 sequences, with more than 70% as singletons. CDR1 is LNHDA, CDR2 SQIVND, per germline (reference sequence). This CDR3 contains 16 residues. Trimming at V came to 4 bases and at J to 2 bases, leaving 9 bases not matched to a gene.

The chain combines TRBV19 with TRBJ2-7; TRBD1 aligns across 9 bases. Sequenced sample: CD8+ T cells from PBMCs. The sequence was collected from a human donor with multiple sclerosis. CDR3 sequence: CASSTDDRGTPYEQYF. CDR3 in DNA: TGTGCCAGTAGTACAGACGACAGGGGGACTCCCTACGAGCAGTACTTC. Supplemented by reference TRBV19 and TRBJ2-7, the full variable domain reads DGGITQSPKYLFRKEGQNVTLSCEQNLNHDAMYWYRQDPGQGLRLIYYSQIVNDFQKGDIAEGYSVSREKKESFPLTVTSAQKNPTAFYLCASSTDDRGTPYEQYFGPGTRLTVT.